This TCR beta chain was sequenced in a study of T-cell memory formation after mild COVID-19. The CDR3 length is 13 residues. V was clipped by 5 bases and J by 5 bases, with 16 bases between them. CDR1 SQVTM and CDR2 ANQGSEA come from the germline V gene. TCRdb re-analysed the 5' RACE reads in MiXCR, keeping a single row per CDR3 protein. Here the sample spans around 90,000 distinct CDR3 sequences, roughly 15% being singletons. Overall study results and limits: That cross-reactive memory joined was suggested by some responding clones appearing in pre-infection memory.

Comments on this clonotype: Its antigen remains unidentified.

The rearrangement joins TRBV29-1 to TRBJ2-7; D is uncertain. The sequence derives from a man aged 18 to 30 who had mild COVID-19 (a few samples of this study predate the infection). Cell type and time point are not known. The sample comprised PBMCs or a T cell subset sorted from them (not recorded which). CDR3 in amino acids: CSVIPIPLDEQYF. DNA of the CDR3: TGCAGCGTTATCCCCATACCTCTCGACGAGCAGTACTTC.